This passage covers 20 T cell receptor beta chains from one sample sequenced in a study of shared clonotypes between healthy human individuals. The data were produced by immunoSEQ multiplex PCR, yet TCRdb's version contains in-frame clones alone and is incomplete. The table has 2 million to 2.5 million clones, approximately 94% seen once; the top ten hold around 0.13%. The sequenced sample was naive CD4+ T cells sorted from blood. Noted subset: CD45RA+ positively selected. These receptors were collected from a man aged 18 to 30 in good health.

A remark on this clone: The CDR3 does not close with the conserved phenylalanine or tryptophan, likely indicating a read error. The rearrangement uses TRBV6-5 and TRBJ1-6; 7 bases align to TRBD1. This CDR3 spans 14 amino acids. CDR1 and CDR2 (germline): MNHEY, SVGAGI. V shed 9 bases and J 5 bases; nucleotides not matched to a gene: 7. As DNA, the CDR3 is TGTGCCAGTAGGCCGGGACAGAATAATTCACCCCTCCACCTT. Amino acid sequence: CASRPGQNNSPLHL.

The rearrangement uses TRBV15 and TRBJ1-6; no clear D. Per the germline V gene, CDR1 is LNHNV and CDR2 is YYDKDF (reference sequence). The V end was cut by 0 bases, the J end by 11 bases, with 17 bases between. CDR3 length: 16 amino acids. The CDR3 loop reads CATSRDRGTNQTPLHF. CDR3 bases: TGTGCCACCAGCAGAGATCGGGGTACTAATCAGACACCCCTCCACTTT.

Turning to this clone: At the DNA level, this CDR3 is encoded by other sequences in the same sample as well. V gene TRBV18 combines with J gene TRBJ2-7; D gene unclear. The CDR3 length is 13 residues. V was clipped by 4 bases and J by 0 bases, with 7 bases between them. CDR1 is KGHSH, CDR2 LQKENI, per germline. The CDR3 here is CASSRGSSYEQYF. CDR3 bases: TGTGCCAGCTCACGGGGAAGCTCCTACGAGCAGTACTTC.

The chain couples TRBV10-3 to TRBJ1-2; D is unresolved. The CDR3 runs to 13 residues. V was shortened by 6 bases and J by 4 bases, with 12 bases between the two germline ends. CDR1 is ENHRY, CDR2 SYGVKD, per germline. The CDR3 nucleotides read TGTGCCATCAGCCAGGACCCCTCCTATGGCTACACCTTC. Its protein product is CAISQDPSYGYTF.

This chain connects TRBV27 to TRBJ2-2; 10 bases align to TRBD1. J gave up 5 bases and V 6 bases, and 18 bases lay outside the gene matches. From germline, CDR1 is MNHEY and CDR2 SMNVEV (reference sequence). The CDR3 is 19 residues long. The CDR3: CASSRYGGGDRGGTGELFF. The DNA of the CDR3 is TGTGCCAGCAGCCGTTATGGGGGCGGGGACAGGGGAGGAACCGGGGAGCTGTTTTTT.

The chain couples TRBV6-1 to TRBJ2-1; perhaps D is TRBD1 or TRBD2 (5 bases each). V was shortened by 3 bases and J by 0 bases, with 12 bases between the two germline ends. This CDR3 spans 16 amino acids. Germline CDR1 is MNHNS and CDR2 is SASEGT. CDR3 nucleotide sequence: TGTGCCAGCAGTGACAACGGGGCGTACTCCTACAATGAGCAGTTCTTC. Its protein is CASSDNGAYSYNEQFF.

Turning to this clone: One end of the junction is discordant with germline, which a read error may explain. The V gene is TRBV7-2, the J gene TRBJ1-4; D ambiguous. The CDR3 loop spans 15 amino acids. In germline, CDR1 is SGHTA, CDR2 FQGNSA. This chain's CDR3 is CASSIAGGPSEKLFF. The DNA for the CDR3 is TGTGCCAGCAGCATAGCGGGAGGGCCCTCGGAAAAACTGTTTTTT.

In DNA, the CDR3 is TGTGCCAGCAGCTTAGGGCAGAGCCTAACTTATGGCTACACCTTC. Protein: CASSLGQSLTYGYTF. This chain connects TRBV11-2 to TRBJ1-2; D is unclear. This CDR3 has 15 amino acids. V lost 1 base to trimming and J lost 5 bases, with 14 bases between them. CDR1 SGHAT and CDR2 FQNNGV come from the germline V gene.

The chain is built from TRBV25-1 and TRBJ1-6; D uncertain. This CDR3 has 12 amino acids. The germline V and J ends were trimmed by 0 bases and 11 bases, with 5 bases remaining between them. Germline V gene sequence: CDR1 MGHDK, CDR2 SYGVNS. Written as DNA, the CDR3 is TGTGCCAGCAGTGAATATCGGGCACCCCTCCACTTT. It encodes CASSEYRAPLHF.

This sequence joins TRBV11-2 and TRBJ2-7; D might be TRBD1 (6 bases). V was shortened by 1 base and J by 3 bases, with 7 bases between the two germline ends. The length of the CDR3 is 13 residues. Looked up from germline, CDR1 is SGHAT and CDR2 is FQNNGV. CDR3 loop: CASSLGTVYEQYF. The CDR3 DNA reads as TGTGCCAGCAGCTTAGGGACAGTCTACGAGCAGTACTTC.

V usage is TRBV15 and J usage is TRBJ1-5; D is unresolved. This CDR3 spans 17 amino acids. The V end lost 0 bases, the J end lost 2 bases, and 14 bases lay between the germline ends. Per germline, CDR1 LNHNV and CDR2 YYDKDF (reference sequence). This chain's CDR3 is CATSREAAGTGNQPQHF. CDR3 bases: TGTGCCACCAGCAGAGAAGCAGCGGGTACGGGCAATCAGCCCCAGCATTTT.

The CDR3: CASSLGTGPNTEAFF. In DNA, the CDR3 is TGTGCCAGCAGTTTGGGCACGGGACCAAACACTGAAGCTTTCTTT. V gene TRBV27 combines with J gene TRBJ1-1; D is perhaps TRBD1 (5 bases). Germline-derived CDR1 and CDR2 are MNHEY and SMNVEV (reference sequence). V lost 3 bases and J 2 bases, leaving 13 bases between the germline ends. This CDR3 comprises 15 residues.

J is TRBJ2-1 and V is TRBV2, with a weak D call TRBD2 (7 bases). The CDR3 has 16 amino acids. Germline lookup yields CDR1 SNHLY and CDR2 FYNNEI. V was cut by 6 bases and J by 6 bases, with 21 bases left in between. The CDR3 bases are TGTGCCAGCAGGGAGAGGGGGGGTACTACTGGCAATGAGCAGTTCTTC. Protein: CASRERGGTTGNEQFF.

The chain recombines TRBV6-1 with TRBJ2-4; D ambiguous. Germline CDR1 reads MNHNS; CDR2 reads SASEGT. The V and J ends lost 1 base and 0 bases respectively, with 16 bases between them. The CDR3 totals 18 residues. The CDR3 spells CASSEGRQAVLAKNIQYF. CDR3 nucleotides: TGTGCCAGCAGTGAAGGGAGACAAGCCGTTTTAGCCAAAAACATTCAGTACTTC.

In its sample, this clone was seen once. The genes are TRBV5-1 and TRBJ1-5; TRBD1 aligns across 10 bases. The V segment lost 0 bases and the J segment 6 bases; nucleotides outside the gene matches: 3. The CDR3 runs to 15 residues. The germline CDR1 and CDR2 sequences are SGHRS and YFSETQ. The CDR3 region is CASSLDGTGVQPQHF. The CDR3 DNA sequence: TGCGCCAGCAGCTTGGACGGGACAGGGGTTCAGCCCCAGCATTTT.

The chain links TRBV5-1 to TRBJ2-1; 7 positions agree with TRBD2. The germline gives CDR1 SGHRS, CDR2 YFSETQ. V was clipped by 0 bases and J by 4 bases; unmatched bases: 7. The CDR3 runs 16 residues. The CDR3 spells CASSLVRSGPYNEQFF. The DNA of the CDR3 is TGCGCCAGCAGCTTGGTTCGTAGCGGGCCATACAATGAGCAGTTCTTC.

This chain connects TRBV9 to TRBJ1-2; D unresolved. The CDR3 consists of 12 residues. Germline values: CDR1 SGDLS, CDR2 YYNGEE. Trimming pared 0 bases from V and 7 bases from J, leaving 7 bases between. The CDR3, as DNA: TGTGCCAGCAGCGTAGTGGGAGGTGGCTACACCTTC. The encoded protein is CASSVVGGGYTF.

In regard to this clone: Different DNA sequences within this sample yield the same CDR3. This rearrangement joins TRBV7-2 to TRBJ1-5; D is unresolved. The CDR3 is 15 amino acids. Deletions cut 1 base from V and 4 bases from J, with 11 bases between. Germline V lookup: CDR1 SGHTA, CDR2 FQGNSA. The CDR3, as DNA: TGTGCCAGCAGCTTAGACGGTAGGAATAATCAGCCCCAGCATTTT. Residues: CASSLDGRNNQPQHF.

V usage is TRBV7-8 and J usage is TRBJ2-7; D possibly corresponds to TRBD1 (6 bases). V lost 2 bases, J lost 7 bases, and 12 bases lay in between. Germline CDR1 and CDR2: SGHVS and FQNEAQ. The CDR3 length is 13 residues. The chain's CDR3 is CASSLNSGTEQYF. The CDR3 DNA sequence: TGTGCCAGCAGCTTAAATTCTGGGACAGAGCAGTACTTC.

The rearrangement links TRBV7-6 to TRBJ2-1, with D possibly matching TRBD2 (5 bases). The CDR3 contains 15 residues. V lost 0 bases, J lost 5 bases, and 11 bases lay in between. Germline values: CDR1 SGHVS, CDR2 FNYEAQ. CDR3 region: CASSLAAGQHNEQFF. CDR3 coding DNA: TGTGCCAGCAGCTTAGCGGCGGGCCAACACAATGAGCAGTTCTTC. Full variable domain (missing parts from reference TRBV7-6 and TRBJ2-1): GAGVSQSPRYKVTKRGQDVALRCDPISGHVSLYWYRQALGQGPEFLTYFNYEAQQDKSGLPNDRFSAERPEGSISTLTIQRTEQRDSAMYRCASSLAAGQHNEQFFGPGTRLTVL.